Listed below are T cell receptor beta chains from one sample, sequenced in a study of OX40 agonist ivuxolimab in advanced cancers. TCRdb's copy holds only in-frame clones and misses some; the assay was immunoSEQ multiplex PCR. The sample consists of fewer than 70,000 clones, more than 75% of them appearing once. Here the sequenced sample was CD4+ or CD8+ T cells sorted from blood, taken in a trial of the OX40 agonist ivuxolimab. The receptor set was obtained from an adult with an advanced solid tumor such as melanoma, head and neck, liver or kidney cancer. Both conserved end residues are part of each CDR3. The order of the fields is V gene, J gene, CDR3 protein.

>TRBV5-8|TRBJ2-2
CASSWGRGTGELFF
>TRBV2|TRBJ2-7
CASSEALPRGYEQYF
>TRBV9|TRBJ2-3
CASSAYPGLAGQTSTDTQYF
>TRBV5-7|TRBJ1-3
CASSWGQGNTIYF
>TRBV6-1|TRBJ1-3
CASSEAPGGTRPGNTIYF
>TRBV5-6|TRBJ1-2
CASSLRPNYGYTF
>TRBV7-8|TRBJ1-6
CASREVGSPLHF
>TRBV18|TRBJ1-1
CASLKKGMNTEAFF
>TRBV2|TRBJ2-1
CASSEWVYNEQFF
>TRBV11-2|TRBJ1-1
CASSLEGGAEAFF
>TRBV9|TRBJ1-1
CASSVELNTEAFF
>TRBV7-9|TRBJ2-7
CASSLGTSGSVYEQYF
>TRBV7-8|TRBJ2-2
CASSSRESNTGELFF
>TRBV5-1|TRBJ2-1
CASSLLPRTGGNEQFF
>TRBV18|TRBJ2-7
CASSGTGFSYEQYF
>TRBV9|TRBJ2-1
CASSVATSEQFF
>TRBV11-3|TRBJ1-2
CASSRGTGDNYGYTF
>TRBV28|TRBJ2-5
CASSLQSRDTFQETQYF
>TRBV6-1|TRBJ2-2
CASSAGKIRGELFF
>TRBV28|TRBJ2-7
CASSQGEWEQYF